These 2 T cell receptor beta chains share one sample of origin, sequenced in a study of blood T cell repertoires in COVID-19. Using immunoSEQ multiplex PCR, the repertoire was profiled, and TCRdb retains in-frame clones only, with some absent. This sample has 400,000 to 550,000 clones, with approximately 90% found just once. The sequenced material came from peripheral blood. These receptors originate from a woman in her thirties with acute or convalescent COVID-19.

The chain employs TRBV19 and TRBJ1-2; the D is unclear. The CDR3 is 13 amino acids. Trimming shortened V by 6 bases and J by 4 bases, and 12 bases separated the two germline ends. Per germline, CDR1 LNHDA and CDR2 SQIVND (reference sequence). The CDR3 DNA reads TGTGCCAGTAGCACTGCCCTTTTCTATGGCTACACCTTC. The encoded protein is CASSTALFYGYTF.

The J gene is TRBJ1-4, the V gene TRBV10-1; 9 nucleotides align to TRBD1. V lost 3 bases to trimming and J lost 8 bases; unmatched junction nucleotides: 7. The CDR3 has 15 residues. The germline V gene has CDR1 WNHNN and CDR2 SYGVQD (reference sequence). The CDR3 DNA follows: TGCGCCAGCAGTGATGGGGGGACAGGGAACGAAAAACTGTTTTTT. Translated: CASSDGGTGNEKLFF.